The rows below give T cell receptor beta chains drawn from one sample of a study of cytomegalovirus exposure and HLA in healthy donors. The assay was immunoSEQ multiplex PCR, and TCRdb's table has in-frame clones only and misses some. The repertoire has approximately 150,000 clones, approximately 81% of them found once; the top ten carry 2.5%. Input material: PBMCs. The receptors here all came from a man younger than 40 in good health and CMV-seropositive. CDR3s include the opening cysteine and the closing phenylalanine or tryptophan. The D gene is left open where the match is weak. Size is stated for part of the rows, as once, few or many counts, or as a class when the clone is expanded.

d_call: TRBD2
v_call: TRBV4-2
j_call: TRBJ2-2
clone_size: -
cdr3_nt: TGTGCCAGCAGCCAAGAATTAGCGGGAGGGACCGGGGAGCTGTTTTTT
cdr3_aa: CASSQELAGGTGELFF

d_call: TRBD1
v_call: TRBV11-1
j_call: TRBJ2-5
clone_size: -
cdr3_nt: TGTGCCAGCAGCCGAACCGGGACAGGGGTGGAGACCCAGTACTTC
cdr3_aa: CASSRTGTGVETQYF

d_call: -
v_call: TRBV4-3
j_call: TRBJ2-3
clone_size: -
cdr3_nt: TGCGCCAGCAGCCAAGGTCCTAGCGTCAGCACAGATACGCAGTATTTT
cdr3_aa: CASSQGPSVSTDTQYF

d_call: TRBD2
v_call: TRBV4-1
j_call: TRBJ2-5
clone_size: -
cdr3_nt: TGCGCCAGCAGCCAGCCGGGACTAGCGGGAGTCTGGGGAGAGACCCAGTACTTC
cdr3_aa: CASSQPGLAGVWGETQYF

d_call: TRBD1
v_call: TRBV7-3
j_call: TRBJ1-1
clone_size: -
cdr3_nt: TGTGCCAGCAGCGTAGACAGGGAGAACACTGAAGCTTTCTTT
cdr3_aa: CASSVDRENTEAFF

d_call: TRBD2
v_call: TRBV2
j_call: TRBJ2-3
clone_size: -
cdr3_nt: TGTGCCAGCACTAAAGAGCGGGGACCCCCGACAGATACGCAGTATTTT
cdr3_aa: CASTKERGPPTDTQYF

d_call: TRBD1
v_call: TRBV5-1
j_call: TRBJ2-1
clone_size: -
cdr3_nt: TGCGCCAGGGAATACAGGGGGCGGACCTACAATGAGCAGTTCTTC
cdr3_aa: CAREYRGRTYNEQFF

d_call: TRBD1
v_call: TRBV29-1
j_call: TRBJ2-5
clone_size: -
cdr3_nt: TGCAGCGTGCGAACAGGGGCGGAGACCCAGTACTTC
cdr3_aa: CSVRTGAETQYF

d_call: TRBD2
v_call: TRBV6-5
j_call: TRBJ2-2
clone_size: -
cdr3_nt: TGTGCCAGCAGTTCCCCTAGCGGGAACACCGGGGAGCTGTTTTTT
cdr3_aa: CASSSPSGNTGELFF

d_call: -
v_call: TRBV6-4
j_call: TRBJ2-3
clone_size: -
cdr3_nt: TGTGCCAGCAGTGACCAGGGTGGAGATACGCAGTATTTT
cdr3_aa: CASSDQGGDTQYF

d_call: TRBD2
v_call: TRBV5-4
j_call: TRBJ2-7
clone_size: once
cdr3_nt: TGTGCCAGCAGCTTGTTGACTAGCGTATACGAGCAGTACTTC
cdr3_aa: CASSLLTSVYEQYF

d_call: TRBD2
v_call: TRBV19
j_call: TRBJ2-1
clone_size: few
cdr3_nt: TGTGCCAGTAGGGAAGGTAGTGCGGGAGGCCAAGAGCAGTTCTTC
cdr3_aa: CASREGSAGGQEQFF

d_call: -
v_call: TRBV20-1
j_call: TRBJ2-3
clone_size: -
cdr3_nt: TGCAGTGCTACACTAGTTACGCAGTATTTT
cdr3_aa: CSATLVTQYF

d_call: TRBD1
v_call: TRBV6-6
j_call: TRBJ1-1
clone_size: -
cdr3_nt: TGTGCCAGCAGTCTACAGGGGGCGAACACTGAAGCTTTCTTT
cdr3_aa: CASSLQGANTEAFF

d_call: -
v_call: TRBV7-3
j_call: TRBJ1-1
clone_size: -
cdr3_nt: TGTGCCAGCAGCTTATCTCCGGCCCGGACAGCTGAAGCTTTCTTT
cdr3_aa: CASSLSPARTAEAFF

d_call: TRBD1
v_call: TRBV7-8
j_call: TRBJ1-5
clone_size: once
cdr3_nt: TGTGCCAGCAGCTTAGGGCAGGGGGTATGGACCAATCAGCCCCAGCATTTT
cdr3_aa: CASSLGQGVWTNQPQHF